Listed here are 8 T cell receptor beta chains from one sample, sequenced in a study of T cell repertoires in cytomegalovirus infection (dated by TCRdb to the late 2010s). Sequencing took place on an Illumina HiSeq 1500. TCRdb redid the processing of the public reads, applying fastp at Q25 and MiXCR, and retained in-frame beta chains. Every distinct CDR3 protein forms one entry, paired with its most common genes and DNA. The table for this sample lists about 740,000 distinct CDR3 sequences; roughly 36% of them were counted only once. Around 2.6% of the sample is taken by the ten largest. Sequencing was performed on PBMCs. The receptors stem from a human donor in good health (CMV status not recorded). Some clones in this sample may be carry-over from other donors' samples.

The V gene is TRBV5-4, the J gene TRBJ2-7; D not resolved. This CDR3 has 14 residues. Germline V gene data show CDR1 as SGHNT and CDR2 as YYREEE (reference sequence). Trimming removed 0 bases from V and 2 bases from J, with 9 bases in between. The CDR3 reads CASSLDRETYEQYF. CDR3 bases: TGTGCCAGCAGCTTGGACAGAGAAACCTACGAGCAGTACTTC.

The V call is TRBV7-2, the J call TRBJ2-7; perhaps TRBD2 as D (6 bases). This CDR3 region has 16 residues. Trimming removed 9 bases at V and 2 bases at J, with 23 bases between. CDR1 and CDR2 from the germline V gene are SGHTA and FQGNSA. The CDR3 nucleotides are TGTGCCAGTTCACGTAGCTCGGGGGTATTCGCCTACGAGCAGTACTTC. This sequence encodes CASSRSSGVFAYEQYF.

This rearrangement joins TRBV5-1 to TRBJ2-7; D call uncertain. Germline-derived CDR1 and CDR2 are SGHRS and YFSETQ. Trimming shortened V by 4 bases and J by 1 base, and 12 bases separated the two germline ends. The CDR3 is 14 residues long. The CDR3 coding sequence is TGCGCCAGCAGCCCCATGGACCAGTCCTACGAGCAGTACTTC. This sequence encodes CASSPMDQSYEQYF.

The chain recombines TRBV7-2 with TRBJ1-2; D may be TRBD1 (5 bases). The germline V gene encodes CDR1 SGHTA and CDR2 FQGNSA. The CDR3 contains 14 residues. The ends were cut back, 3 bases at V and 8 bases at J, with 16 bases in the middle. The CDR3 here is CASSLFGARGGYTF. CDR3 coding DNA: TGTGCCAGCAGCTTGTTCGGCGCACGGGGGGGCTACACCTTC.

The sample holds a few counts of this clonotype. The chain recombines TRBV12-3 or TRBV12-4 with TRBJ2-7; 8 bases map to TRBD2. Trimming removed 5 bases from V and 4 bases from J; junction bases left unmatched: 7. The CDR3 contains 14 residues. The CDR3, as DNA: TGTGCCAGCAGTAAAGCGGGAGATCAATACGAGCAGTACTTC. Its protein product is CASSKAGDQYEQYF.

The rearrangement uses TRBV19 and TRBJ1-1; TRBD1 matches at 10 bases. The V and J ends lost 4 bases and 1 base, in that order; junction bases with no gene match: 6. Germline V gene sequence: CDR1 LNHDA, CDR2 SQIVND (reference sequence). This CDR3 contains 16 residues. The CDR3 region is CASSTRQGARNTEAFF. DNA of the CDR3: TGTGCCAGTAGTACCCGACAGGGGGCAAGGAACACTGAAGCTTTCTTT.

This clonotype was seen a handful of times. The chain couples TRBV19 to TRBJ2-7; D may correspond to TRBD1 or TRBD2 (5 bases each). Trimming removed 2 bases at V and 3 bases at J, with 17 bases between. Per the germline V gene, CDR1 is LNHDA and CDR2 is SQIVND (reference sequence). The CDR3 has 16 residues. The CDR3, as DNA: TGTGCCAGTAGTATACTCCGGGGCAGTACACTCTACGAGCAGTACTTC. Its protein product is CASSILRGSTLYEQYF.

The V call is TRBV6-1, the J call TRBJ2-7, with D uncertain. Germline values: CDR1 MNHNS, CDR2 SASEGT. This CDR3 is 12 amino acids long. Trimming removed 1 base from V and 6 bases from J, with 7 bases in between. CDR3 in amino acids: CASSEGTGEQYF. DNA of the CDR3: TGTGCCAGCAGTGAAGGGACGGGCGAGCAGTACTTC.